The rows below give T cell receptor beta chains drawn from one sample of a study of blood T cell repertoires in COVID-19. Clones were sequenced by immunoSEQ multiplex PCR, and TCRdb holds only the in-frame ones, with some missing. The sample yields about 64,000 clones, 88% seen once. The material sequenced was PBMCs or T cells enriched from blood (not recorded which). The receptors were sampled from a woman in her thirties or forties who had recovered from COVID-19. The CDR3 runs from the conserved cysteine through the conserved F or W. A D gene is named only where the DNA matches it firmly. Clone size, where shown, is once, few, many, or a class for clones that have expanded.

j_call v_call d_call clone_size cdr3_nt cdr3_aa
TRBJ1-6 TRBV10-1 - - TGCGCCAGCAGTGAGGGTGAGAATTCACCCCTCCACTTT CASSEGENSPLHF
TRBJ1-2 TRBV19 - - TGTGCCAGTAGTATCGCGCAGGCCCTCTATGGCTACACCTTC CASSIAQALYGYTF
TRBJ2-1 TRBV9 TRBD2 - TGTGCCAGCAGCGTGCAGCCCGGGACTAGCGGGGGGGCAGGTGAGCAGTTCTTC CASSVQPGTSGGAGEQFF
TRBJ1-4 TRBV11-3 - - TGTGCCAGCAGCTTAGAATGGCAGGATGAAAAACTGTTTTTT CASSLEWQDEKLFF
TRBJ1-4 TRBV7-9 TRBD1 - TGTGCCAGCAGCCCCCGACAGGGCGTTGCAACTAATGAAAAACTGTTTTTT CASSPRQGVATNEKLFF
TRBJ1-2 TRBV2 TRBD1 - TGTGCCAGCAGCCTCCGGGACAGGGACACAAATGGCTACACCTTC CASSLRDRDTNGYTF
TRBJ2-3 TRBV13 TRBD2 once TGTGCCAGCAGCCTGCGAGGGACTAGCGCAGATACGCAGTATTTT CASSLRGTSADTQYF
TRBJ2-5 TRBV5-1 TRBD2 - TGCGCCAGCAGCCGTAGCGGGGGGACTTTCGAGACCCAGTACTTC CASSRSGGTFETQYF
TRBJ2-1 TRBV3-1/TRBV3-2 TRBD2 - TGTGCCAGCAGCCAAGCTAGCGGGGTCAGGGGTGAGCAGTTCTTC CASSQASGVRGEQFF
TRBJ2-7 TRBV12-3/TRBV12-4 - - TGTGCCAGCAGTCCCGGGCAGGGCTTCGAGCAGTACTTC CASSPGQGFEQYF
TRBJ2-7 TRBV25-1 - - TGTGCCAGCAGGGGAGTGGGTCCCTACGAGCAGTACTTC CASRGVGPYEQYF
TRBJ1-2 TRBV5-6 - - TGTGCCAGCAGCTTGGCTGGGACACCCTATGGCTACACCTTC CASSLAGTPYGYTF
TRBJ2-2 TRBV27 - once TGTGCCAGCAGTTTAACCGGGAGAAGCAACACCGGGGAGCTGTTTTTT CASSLTGRSNTGELFF
TRBJ2-5 TRBV20-1 - - TGCAGTGCTAGTCCCTTCGGGTCACTTTCCGAGAAGGCGATCCAGTACTTC CSASPFGSLSEKAIQYF
TRBJ2-7 TRBV5-4 TRBD2 - TGTGCCAGCAGCTGGGAGCGGGGTATGATCGAGCAGTACTTC CASSWERGMIEQYF
TRBJ2-1 TRBV9 TRBD2 - TGTGCCAGCAGCGTGAGGGGAGGGGCCGAGCAGTTCTTC CASSVRGGAEQFF
TRBJ2-3 TRBV2 TRBD2 - TGTGCCAGCAGTGTCCGCGCGGGGGGGCGGACAGATACGCAGTATTTT CASSVRAGGRTDTQYF